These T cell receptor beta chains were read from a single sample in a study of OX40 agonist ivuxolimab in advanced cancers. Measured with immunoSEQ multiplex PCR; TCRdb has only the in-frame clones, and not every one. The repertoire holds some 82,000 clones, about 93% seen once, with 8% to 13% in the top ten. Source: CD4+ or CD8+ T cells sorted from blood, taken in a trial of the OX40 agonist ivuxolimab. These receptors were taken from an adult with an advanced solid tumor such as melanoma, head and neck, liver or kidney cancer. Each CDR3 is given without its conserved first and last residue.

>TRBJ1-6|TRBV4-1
ASSHQIPGQANSPLH
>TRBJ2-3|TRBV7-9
ASSLGGLTHFVDTQY
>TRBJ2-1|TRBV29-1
SVEVLAYEQF
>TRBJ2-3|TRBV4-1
ASSQAGLASATDTQY
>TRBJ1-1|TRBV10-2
ASSEGIRGEAF
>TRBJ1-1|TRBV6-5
ASSDTFEAF
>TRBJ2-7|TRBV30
ATDRATGGDEQY
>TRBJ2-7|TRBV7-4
ASSSHSGSLFPGLDCEQY
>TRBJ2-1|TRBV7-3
ASSLTSGRAHEQF
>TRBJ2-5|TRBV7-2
ASSFRLLREVGETQY
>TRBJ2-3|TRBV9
ASSAKLAGGPLDTQY
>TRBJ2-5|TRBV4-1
ASSQEGIQETQY
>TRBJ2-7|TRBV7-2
ASSTLRSYEQY
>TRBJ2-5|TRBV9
ASSADSQETQY
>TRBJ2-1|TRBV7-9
ASSLPDLEQF
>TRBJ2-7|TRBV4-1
ASSQISDSSYEQY
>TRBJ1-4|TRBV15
ATSYRGPNEKLF
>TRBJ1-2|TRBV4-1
ASRGRDGVNYGYT
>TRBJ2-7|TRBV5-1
ASSLAHFGQGSYEQY
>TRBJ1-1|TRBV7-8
ASSTWGTLNTEAF